Described below is a single TCR beta chain sequence and its context. Its target is not known. Clones were sequenced by immunoSEQ multiplex PCR, and TCRdb holds only the in-frame ones, with some missing. Among 100,000 to 150,000 clones listed, around 89% were seen once. Per the germline V gene, CDR1 is LGHNA and CDR2 is YNFKEQ. V gave up 3 bases and J gave up 1 base; unmatched junction bases: 10. CDR3 size: 18 residues. The data stem from a study of T cell responses to AZD1222 COVID-19 vaccine. Broader study findings: Most donors were white British and more were female, and clonal diversity was possibly underestimated.

The sequence derives from an adult in good health. This chain joins TRBV4-2 and TRBJ1-3, with TRBD1 matching over 9 bases. The sequencing used peripheral blood, collected on day 0 of MenACWY control vaccination. CDR3 nucleotide sequence: TGTGCCAGCAGCCAGACAGGGGGTCACCTGGGGTCTGGAAACACCATATATTTT. It specifies CASSQTGGHLGSGNTIYF.